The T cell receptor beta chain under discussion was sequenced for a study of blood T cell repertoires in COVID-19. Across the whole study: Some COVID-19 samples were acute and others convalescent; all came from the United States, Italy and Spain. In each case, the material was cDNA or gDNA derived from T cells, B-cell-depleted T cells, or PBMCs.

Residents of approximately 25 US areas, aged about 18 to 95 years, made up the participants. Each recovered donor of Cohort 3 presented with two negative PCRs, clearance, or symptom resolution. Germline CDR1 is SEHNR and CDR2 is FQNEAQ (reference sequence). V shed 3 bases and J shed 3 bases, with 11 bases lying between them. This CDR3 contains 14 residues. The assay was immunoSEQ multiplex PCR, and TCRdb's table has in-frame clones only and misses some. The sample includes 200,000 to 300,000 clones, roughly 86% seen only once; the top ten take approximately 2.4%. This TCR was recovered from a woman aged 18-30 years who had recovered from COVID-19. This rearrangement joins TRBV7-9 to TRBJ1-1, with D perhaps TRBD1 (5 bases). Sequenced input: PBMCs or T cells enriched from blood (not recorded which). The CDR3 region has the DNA TGTGCCAGCAGCTTCTTACAGACAGACACTGAAGCTTTCTTT. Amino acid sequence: CASSFLQTDTEAFF.